Listed here are 20 T cell receptor delta chains from one sample, sequenced in a study of Vδ1+ human thymocytes. The study, taken as a whole, reports: Highly polyclonal TRG and TRD repertoires with Gaussian CDR3 length distributions appeared in thymus.

RNA was extracted from the cells and then reverse transcribed. Multiplex PCR used pooled V-gene forward primers and a constant-region reverse primer to amplify CDR3s. TCRdb re-called clones from the multiplex PCR reads via CATT. The data contain some 25,000 delta-chain clones, 6.5% to 8% of them singletons. These receptors' antigens are unknown. Material: Vdelta1+ gamma-delta thymocytes from the thymus. The sample's subset: FACS-sorted CD3+ TCRalphabeta- TCRVdelta1+ TCRVdelta2- thymocytes. The source of these receptors is a girl under three years old who had congenital heart surgery.

This chain links TRDV1 with TRDJ1, with 7 bases identical to TRDD3. This CDR3 region has 17 residues. V shed 8 bases and J 2 bases; nucleotides not matched to a gene: 17. From germline, CDR1 is TSWWSYY and CDR2 QGS. The CDR3 coding sequence is TGTGCTCTTATCGGGGCTGGGGGGTTGTTCGGGACCGATAAACTCATCTTT. Translating gives CALIGAGGLFGTDKLIF.

This chain uses TRDV1 with TRDJ1, with D unresolved. In germline, CDR1 is TSWWSYY, CDR2 QGS. The CDR3 is 12 amino acids. Trimming removed 5 bases at V and 5 bases at J, with 9 bases between. Written as DNA, the CDR3 is TGTGCTCTTGGGTCGTCCGCTGATAAACTCATCTTT. This gives the protein CALGSSADKLIF.

This clone has just a few counts. The chain joins TRDV1 to TRDJ1; D gene unclear. Germline V gene lookup returns CDR1 TSWWSYY and CDR2 QGS. The germline V and J ends were trimmed by 0 bases and 0 bases, with 14 bases remaining between them. The CDR3 runs 17 residues. DNA for the CDR3: TGTGCTCTTGGGGAACTAGGGGCCCAAAGGGACACCGATAAACTCATCTTT. Translated, it gives CALGELGAQRDTDKLIF.

The chain has TRDV1 and TRDJ1; 9 nucleotides align to TRDD2. The length of the CDR3 is 18 residues. Germline V lookup: CDR1 TSWWSYY, CDR2 QGS. Trimming cost V 4 bases and J 2 bases; bases outside gene matches: 14. CDR3 sequence: CALGVSPSYAWGTDKLIF. The CDR3 coding sequence is TGTGCTCTTGGGGTATCACCTTCCTACGCCTGGGGGACCGATAAACTCATCTTT.

The table lists this clone with a few counts. The V call is TRDV1, the J call TRDJ1; TRDD3 matches at 12 bases. The CDR3 contains 20 residues. Unmatched junction bases numbered 13, after V lost 2 bases and J lost 0 bases. Germline V gene sequence: CDR1 TSWWSYY, CDR2 QGS. The DNA for the CDR3 is TGTGCTCTTGGGGAAGTCTTCCTACTGGGGGATACATCGTACACCGATAAACTCATCTTT. This encodes CALGEVFLLGDTSYTDKLIF.

This clone was detected only a few times. The chain is built from TRDV1 and TRDJ1; D is tentatively TRDD2 or TRDD3 (9 bases each). V gave up 2 bases and J gave up 0 bases, with 28 bases separating them. This CDR3 is 21 amino acids long. Germline values: CDR1 TSWWSYY, CDR2 QGS. CDR3: CALGERIRGPSYWGNTDKLIF. The CDR3 DNA follows: TGTGCTCTTGGGGAAAGGATAAGGGGACCTTCCTACTGGGGGAACACCGATAAACTCATCTTT.

The rearrangement uses TRDV1 and TRDJ1, with 7 nucleotides matching TRDD3. The germline V gene encodes CDR1 TSWWSYY and CDR2 QGS. J gave up 7 bases and V 1 base, and 36 bases lay outside the gene matches. The CDR3 totals 24 residues. The CDR3 loop is CALGEPAPVADWGTELSRYAKLIF. The CDR3 DNA reads TGTGCTCTTGGGGAACCCGCTCCTGTCGCTGACTGGGGAACTGAATTAAGCCGATACGCTAAACTCATCTTT.

J is TRDJ1 and V is TRDV1; 10 bases are a match to TRDD3. Since TCRdb gives no J gene, matching the DNA to germline was used here to assign it. The V gene end was trimmed by 1 base and the J gene end by 0 bases; junction bases not matched to a gene: 20. CDR1 is TSWWSYY, CDR2 QGS, per germline. This CDR3 is 22 amino acids long. Here the CDR3 reads CALGERLDRGGYSQSDTDKLIF. The DNA for the CDR3 is TGTGCTCTTGGGGAACGTCTAGACCGTGGGGGATACTCTCAGTCCGACACCGATAAACTCATCTTT.

This chain joins TRDV1 and TRDJ1; D possibly corresponds to TRDD2 (6 bases). CDR1 and CDR2 from the germline V gene are TSWWSYY and QGS. The CDR3 runs 18 residues. The V end was cut by 2 bases, the J end by 1 base, with 20 bases between. CDR3 region: CALGETRPTAFATDKLIF. Written as DNA, the CDR3 is TGTGCTCTTGGGGAAACTCGTCCTACCGCTTTCGCCACCGATAAACTCATCTTT.

The gene calls are TRDV1 and TRDJ1; 9 nucleotides line up with TRDD3. Trimming took 3 bases from V and 0 from J; bases not matched to a gene: 11. The CDR3 consists of 18 residues. Germline V CDR1 and CDR2: TSWWSYY, QGS. Written as DNA, the CDR3 is TGTGCTCTTGGGGACCTTCTTACTGGGGGACCGTACACCGATAAACTCATCTTT. Translation: CALGDLLTGGPYTDKLIF.

J is TRDJ1 and V is TRDV1; D may be TRDD3 (5 bases). Germline V CDR1 and CDR2: TSWWSYY, QGS. The CDR3 sequence is 16 residues long. The CDR3 DNA follows: TGTGCCCTCTTACAGTCTGTTTGGGGCACCCCCGATAAACTCATCTTT. Translating it yields CALLQSVWGTPDKLIF.

The sample holds a few counts of this clone. The V and J genes are TRDV1 and TRDJ1, with TRDD3 as a possible D gene (6 bases). With 0 bases removed from V and 0 bases from J, the gap between germline ends came to 29 bases. Germline V gene data show CDR1 as TSWWSYY and CDR2 as QGS. There are 22 residues in the CDR3. CDR3 sequence reads: CALGELATQGDAQRLYTDKLIF. The CDR3 DNA sequence: TGTGCTCTTGGGGAACTAGCTACTCAGGGGGACGCACAACGACTGTACACCGATAAACTCATCTTT.

Concerning this clone itself: Germline and junction disagree at one end, which may indicate a read error. The chain recombines TRDV1 with TRDJ1; tentative D call: TRDD3 (6 bases). The CDR3 totals 13 residues. Germline CDR1 and CDR2: TSWWSYY and QGS. Here the CDR3 DNA reads TGTGCTCTTGGTGGGCTGGGGAGACTAAAACCCATCTTT. It translates to CALGGLGRLKPIF.

The chain carries TRDV1 and TRDJ1, with 8 positions matching TRDD3. CDR1 is TSWWSYY, CDR2 QGS, per germline. The CDR3 is 19 amino acids. Trimming cost V 0 bases and J 7 bases; bases outside gene matches: 19. CDR3 sequence reads: CALGELGTTYRGIMGKLIF. CDR3 nucleotides: TGTGCTCTTGGGGAACTAGGGACTACCTACCGGGGGATAATGGGTAAACTCATCTTT.

This clone was counted a few times. V and J are TRDV1 and TRDJ1; D not certain. This CDR3 is built from 15 residues. V lost 4 bases and J 0 bases, leaving 12 bases between the germline ends. Germline-derived CDR1 and CDR2 are TSWWSYY and QGS. DNA for the CDR3: TGTGCTCTTGGGGCCTTTGGATTGTACACCGATAAACTCATCTTT. Translation gives CALGAFGLYTDKLIF.

The rearrangement joins TRDV1 to TRDJ1; 10 bases line up with TRDD3. Germline trimming cut 1 base from V and 0 bases from J; bases unmatched to any gene: 14. Looked up from germline, CDR1 is TSWWSYY and CDR2 is QGS. The CDR3 has 20 residues. The CDR3 bases are TGTGCTCTTGGGGAACCTGTTGAATTGGGGGATACCCATTACACCGATAAACTCATCTTT. It codes for CALGEPVELGDTHYTDKLIF.

The V gene is TRDV1, the J gene TRDJ1; tentative D call: TRDD3 (6 bases). TCRdb does not report a J gene; here it was assigned by matching the DNA to germline references. Trimming stripped 5 bases from V and 0 bases from J, with 28 bases between. The CDR3 has 20 residues. Germline CDR1 TSWWSYY, CDR2 QGS. The CDR3 spells CALGLHFRRTGKAYTDKLIF. The CDR3 region has the DNA TGTGCTCTTGGGCTACACTTCCGCCGTACTGGGAAAGCTTACACCGATAAACTCATCTTT.

The chain joins TRDV1 to TRDJ1, with 11 nucleotides matching TRDD3. V was clipped by 1 base and J by 8 bases; unmatched bases: 24. In germline, CDR1 is TSWWSYY, CDR2 QGS. CDR3 length equals 21 residues. The CDR3 DNA sequence: TGTGCTCTTGGGGAACCCCAGCCTTCGCCCTGGGGGATACTCAATTCCCTCAAACTCATCTTT. Protein: CALGEPQPSPWGILNSLKLIF.

This chain links TRDV1 with TRDJ1; no firm D call. No J gene is reported in TCRdb; it was inferred here by comparing the DNA with germline. Per the germline V gene, CDR1 is TSWWSYY and CDR2 is QGS. The CDR3 loop spans 18 amino acids. The V gene lost 2 bases and the J gene lost 1 base, with 20 bases spanning the gap. The CDR3 reads CALGESREWNQLTDKLIF. In DNA, the CDR3 is TGTGCTCTTGGGGAAAGTCGGGAGTGGAACCAGCTCACCGATAAACTCATCTTT.

This chain links TRDV1 with TRDJ1, with D possibly being TRDD2 or TRDD3 (5 bases each). Germline lookup yields CDR1 TSWWSYY and CDR2 QGS. Trimming shortened V by 5 bases and J by 4 bases, and 35 bases separated the two germline ends. This CDR3 contains 21 residues. The CDR3 region is CALGHRSTGSSRRIMGDKLIF. The CDR3 DNA follows: TGTGCTCTTGGGCATCGATCTACAGGCTCTTCCAGGCGGATAATGGGCGATAAACTCATCTTT.